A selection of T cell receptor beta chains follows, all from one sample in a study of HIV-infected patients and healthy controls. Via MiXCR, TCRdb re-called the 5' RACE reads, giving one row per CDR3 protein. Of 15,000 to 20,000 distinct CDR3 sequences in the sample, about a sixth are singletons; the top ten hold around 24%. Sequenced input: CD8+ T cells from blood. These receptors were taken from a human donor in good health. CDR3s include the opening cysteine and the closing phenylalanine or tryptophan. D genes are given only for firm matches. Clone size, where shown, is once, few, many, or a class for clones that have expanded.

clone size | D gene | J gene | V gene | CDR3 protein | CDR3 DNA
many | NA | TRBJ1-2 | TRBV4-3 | CASSQDPQPVYGYTF | TGCGCCAGCAGCCAAGATCCCCAACCGGTCTATGGCTACACCTTC
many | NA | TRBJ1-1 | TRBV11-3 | CASSMDINTEAFF | TGTGCCAGCAGCATGGACATTAACACTGAAGCTTTCTTT
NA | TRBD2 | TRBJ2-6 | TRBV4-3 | CASSQEQAGNGANVLTF | TGCGCCAGCAGCCAAGAACAAGCGGGAAATGGGGCCAACGTCCTGACTTTC
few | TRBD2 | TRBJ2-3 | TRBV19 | CASRERELDTQYF | TGTGCCAGTAGAGAGCGGGAGTTAGATACGCAGTATTTT
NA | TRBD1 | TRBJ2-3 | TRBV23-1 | CASSQSDGTGTDTQYF | TGCGCCAGCAGTCAATCGGATGGGACAGGCACAGATACGCAGTATTTT
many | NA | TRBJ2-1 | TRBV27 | CASSLGLDNEQFF | TGTGCCAGCAGTTTGGGGTTGGACAATGAGCAGTTCTTC
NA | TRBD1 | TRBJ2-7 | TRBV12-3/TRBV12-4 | CASTAGTGYEQYF | TGTGCCAGCACCGCCGGGACAGGATACGAGCAGTACTTC
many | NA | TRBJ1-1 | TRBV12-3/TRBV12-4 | CASSFVSTEAFF | TGTGCCAGCAGTTTTGTCAGCACTGAAGCTTTCTTT
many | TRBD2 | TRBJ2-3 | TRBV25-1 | CASSSGRAVDTQYF | TGTGCCAGCAGTAGCGGGAGGGCCGTAGATACGCAGTATTTT
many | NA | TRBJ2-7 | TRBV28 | CASSTSTGLNEQYF | NA
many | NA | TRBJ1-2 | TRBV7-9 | CASSLDQSNYGYTF | TGTGCCAGCAGCTTAGACCAGTCGAACTATGGCTACACCTTC
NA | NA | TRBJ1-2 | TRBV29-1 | CSVESRPKGYTF | TGCAGCGTTGAATCCAGGCCTAAGGGCTACACCTTC
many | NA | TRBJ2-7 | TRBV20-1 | CSVPRGHEQYF | TGCAGTGTGCCGAGGGGCCACGAGCAGTACTTC
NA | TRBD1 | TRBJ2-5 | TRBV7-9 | CASSSLGQGGHETQYF | TGTGCCAGCAGCTCATTGGGACAGGGGGGTCATGAGACCCAGTACTTC
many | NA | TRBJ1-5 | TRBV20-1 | CSANQEPNQPQHF | TGCAGTGCAAATCAGGAACCCAATCAGCCCCAGCATTTT
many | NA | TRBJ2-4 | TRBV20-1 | CSASDIQVLPGDIQYF | TGCAGTGCTAGTGATATCCAGGTTTTGCCAGGGGACATTCAGTACTTC
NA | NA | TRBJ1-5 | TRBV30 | CAWSGGRGNQPQHF | TGTGCCTGGAGTGGTGGTCGCGGCAATCAGCCCCAGCATTTT
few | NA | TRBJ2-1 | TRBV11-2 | CASSLVQEPADEQFF | TGTGCCAGCAGCTTAGTCCAGGAACCGGCGGATGAGCAGTTCTTC
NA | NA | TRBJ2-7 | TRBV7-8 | CASSAPSSGNEQYF | TGTGCCAGCAGCGCCCCTAGCTCCGGAAACGAGCAGTACTTC
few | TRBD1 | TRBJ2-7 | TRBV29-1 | CSVEGTDSYEQYF | TGCAGCGTTGAGGGGACAGACTCCTACGAGCAGTACTTC
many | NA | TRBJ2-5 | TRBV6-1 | CASSEVPGSQETQYF | TGTGCCAGCAGTGAAGTACCGGGCAGCCAAGAGACCCAGTACTTC
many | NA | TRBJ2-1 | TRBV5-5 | CASSFEYNEQFF | TGTGCCAGCAGCTTTGAGTACAATGAGCAGTTCTTC
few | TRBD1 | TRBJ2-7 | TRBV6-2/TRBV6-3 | CATLGQGAYEQYF | TGTGCCACCCTTGGACAGGGGGCGTACGAGCAGTACTTC
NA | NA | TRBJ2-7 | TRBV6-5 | CASSGTIHEQYF | TGTGCCAGCTCCGGGACAATCCACGAGCAGTACTTC
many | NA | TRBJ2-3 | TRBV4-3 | CASSQGGRAADTQYF | TGCGCCAGCAGCCAAGGGGGCCGGGCGGCGGATACGCAGTATTTT
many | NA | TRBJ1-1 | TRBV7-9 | CASIMYSTEAFF | TGTGCCAGCATCATGTACTCCACTGAAGCTTTCTTT
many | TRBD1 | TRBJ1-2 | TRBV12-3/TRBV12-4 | CASQTGGHGYTF | TGTGCCAGCCAGACAGGGGGGCATGGCTACACCTTC
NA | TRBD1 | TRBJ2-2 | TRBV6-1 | CASSEPTPVGGITGELFF | TGTGCCAGCAGTGAACCTACCCCGGTAGGGGGCATCACCGGGGAGCTGTTTTTT
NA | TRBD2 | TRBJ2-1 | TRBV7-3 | CASSYDGLAGVNEQFF | TGTGCCAGCAGTTACGACGGACTAGCGGGAGTCAATGAGCAGTTCTTC
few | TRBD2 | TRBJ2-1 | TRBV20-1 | CSARVASGYNEQFF | TGCAGTGCTAGAGTGGCTAGCGGGTACAATGAGCAGTTCTTC
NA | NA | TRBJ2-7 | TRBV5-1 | CASSLGWESHEQYF | TGCGCCAGCAGCTTGGGCTGGGAGTCCCACGAGCAGTACTTC
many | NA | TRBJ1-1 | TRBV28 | CASSWYPSMNTEAFF | TGTGCCAGCAGTTGGTACCCATCCATGAACACTGAAGCTTTCTTT
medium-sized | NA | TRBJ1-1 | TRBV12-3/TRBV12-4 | CASSLLMNTEAFF | TGTGCCAGCAGTTTATTGATGAACACTGAAGCTTTCTTT
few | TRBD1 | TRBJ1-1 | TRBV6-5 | CASSYALGQAEAFF | TGTGCCAGCAGCTACGCCCTAGGACAGGCGGAAGCTTTCTTT
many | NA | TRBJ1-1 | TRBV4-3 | CASSQDNTRGVEAFF | TGCGCCAGCAGCCAAGATAACACCCGGGGGGTCGAAGCTTTCTTT
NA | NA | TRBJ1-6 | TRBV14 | CASSQEIGRNLSF | TGTGCCAGCAGCCAAGAAATTGGGCGGAACCTTTCGTTT
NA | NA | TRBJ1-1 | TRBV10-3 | CAISESAGTEAFF | TGTGCCATCAGTGAGTCGGCGGGCACTGAAGCTTTCTTT
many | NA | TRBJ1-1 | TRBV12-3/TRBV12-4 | CASSLAGRATEAFF | TGTGCCAGCAGTTTAGCGGGCAGGGCCACTGAAGCTTTCTTT
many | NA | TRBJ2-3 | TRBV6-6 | CASSGRGPTDTQYF | TGTGCCAGCAGTGGTCGGGGGCCGACAGATACGCAGTATTTT
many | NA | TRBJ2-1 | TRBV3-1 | CASSLGPNEQFF | TGTGCCAGCAGCCTGGGACCAAATGAGCAGTTCTTC
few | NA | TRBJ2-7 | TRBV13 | CASSGGQREYYEQYF | TGTGCCAGCAGCGGGGGGCAGAGGGAGTACTACGAGCAGTACTTC
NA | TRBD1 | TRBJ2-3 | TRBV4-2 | CASSHLSGTGFIDTQYF | TGTGCCAGCAGCCACCTATCCGGGACAGGGTTCATAGATACGCAGTATTTT
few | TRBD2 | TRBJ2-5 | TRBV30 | CAWSVGLAGMIQETQYF | TGTGCCTGGAGTGTGGGACTAGCGGGGATGATCCAAGAGACCCAGTACTTC
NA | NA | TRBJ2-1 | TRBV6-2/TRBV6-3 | CASTVSSYNEQFF | TGTGCCAGCACCGTCAGCTCCTACAATGAGCAGTTCTTC
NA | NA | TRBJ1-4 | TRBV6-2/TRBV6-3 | CASSSGWEGEKLFF | TGTGCCAGCAGTTCCGGATGGGAGGGGGAAAAACTGTTTTTT
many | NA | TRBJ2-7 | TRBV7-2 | CASSPGGSYEQYF | TGTGCCAGCAGCCCTGGCGGATCCTACGAGCAGTACTTC
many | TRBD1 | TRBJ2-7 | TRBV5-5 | CASSFVGLFQGAPEQYF | TGTGCCAGCAGCTTTGTGGGGCTCTTCCAGGGGGCCCCGGAGCAGTACTTC
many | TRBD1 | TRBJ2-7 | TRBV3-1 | CASSQTWTGAYEQYF | TGTGCCAGCAGCCAAACCTGGACAGGAGCCTACGAGCAGTACTTC
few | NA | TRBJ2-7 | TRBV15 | CATSAGLNYEQYF | TGTGCCACCAGCGCCGGACTAAACTACGAGCAGTACTTC